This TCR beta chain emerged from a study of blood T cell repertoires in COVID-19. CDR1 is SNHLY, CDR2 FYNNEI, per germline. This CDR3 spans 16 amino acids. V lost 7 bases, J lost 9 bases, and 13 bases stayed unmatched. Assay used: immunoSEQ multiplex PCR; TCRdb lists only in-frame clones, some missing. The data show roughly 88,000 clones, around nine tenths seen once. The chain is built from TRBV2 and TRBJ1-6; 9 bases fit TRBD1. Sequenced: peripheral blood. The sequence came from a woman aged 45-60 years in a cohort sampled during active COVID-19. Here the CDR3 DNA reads TGTGCCAGCACCAAAGAGGGACAGGGCACTGGTTCACCCCTCCACTTT. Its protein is CASTKEGQGTGSPLHF.